This T cell receptor beta chain was recovered during a study of blood T cells in healthy people across ages (dated by TCRdb to between 2014 and 2017). As for the study more broadly: Template switching captured roughly one uniquely barcoded TCR beta cDNA molecule per two T cells in model experiments. To avoid experimental bias, donors of different ages were distributed randomly across sequencing lanes. Using deep sequencing normalized with unique cDNA molecular identifiers, the study measured how TCR beta repertoire diversity changes with age. The donors were split into four age groups: young (average about 15 years), middle-aged (around 40), aged (about 56) and long-lived (about 82). For two donors (one aged 18 to 30 and one aged 80 or older), the study analyzed two additional independent replicas of 1 million unique cDNA reads from the same blood draw.

The donors were around 39 Caucasian individuals from Russia, aged about 6 to 100 years, who were systemically healthy. Around 10 milliliters of peripheral blood were collected from each donor into EDTA-treated Vacutainer tubes. Ficoll-Paque density-gradient centrifugation was used to isolate PBMCs, with at least 6 million obtained per sample. Trizol reagent was used to extract total RNA from PBMCs, with at least 5.5 micrograms per sample. For every donor, flow cytometry on a PBMC aliquot measured the percentage of naive CD45RAhigh/CD27high T cells. Study-wide findings and limitations: As age increased, observed TCR beta diversity per million T cells dropped in a roughly linear way, and a significant reduction was already evident by age around 41. Observed TCR beta diversity correlated strongly with the percentage of naive T cells measured by flow cytometry. The long-lived group showed more naive CD4+ T cells, fewer expanded clones and increased TCR diversity than the aged group, suggesting age selection. Bulk unsorted PBMC profiling prevented conclusive comparison of naive and antigen-experienced compartments. Total diversity estimates from one million sequenced T cells were considered lower bounds and underestimates. The CMV infection status of donors was not known, potentially confounding age-related changes in expanded clonotypes.

This clonotype was counted ten times or more. The antigen it binds to is not known. No per-base quality is available; no much larger clone lies one base away. The V end gives up 6 bases and the J end 2 bases, leaving 9 bases in the junction not matched to a gene. Looking up the germline V gene yields CDR1 MNHEY and CDR2 SVGAGI. The CDR3 sequence holds 16 residues, the cysteine and phenylalanine included. The entry retains the CDR3 DNA only, 48 bases that are in frame from base 1. Library generation was performed with 5' RACE. Sequencing relied on an Illumina HiSeq 2500. A second PCR of about 6 to 12 cycles was run with a J-beta primer mix and a sample-barcoded 5' primer. Each TCR beta cDNA molecule received a unique molecular identifier from a template-switch 5' adaptor carrying 12 random nucleotides. Each sample yielded at least 2.5 million CDR3-containing paired-end reads. The Mint cDNA synthesis kit, primed by a TRBC-specific oligonucleotide, was used to synthesize first-strand cDNA from all RNA. Following uracil-DNA glycosylase treatment, all cDNA underwent a first 18-cycle PCR with the universal primers M1SS and BC2_uni_R. Per the authors' processing: Each sample was normalized by randomly selecting 1 million high-quality reads, each carrying a distinct molecular identifier. Instead of being binned into consensus sequences, reads that shared molecular identifiers were thrown out. CDR3 identification, clonotype clustering and error correction used MiTCR with a Q25 quality threshold and the strictest error-elimination algorithm. A nonparametric unseen species model with Euler transformation was used to estimate a lower bound on total TCR beta diversity. The public reads were run again by TCRdb, first through fastp at Q25 and then through MiXCR, and only productive beta chains were kept. Records with the same CDR3 protein are collapsed into one entry carrying the most frequent genes and DNA. Clone size and V and J calls follow TCRdb, not the original study. The sample table shows 850,000 or so distinct CDR3 sequences, and around 26% are seen once. The ten most abundant clones make up approximately 15% of the sample.

This TCR was recovered from a woman older than 75 in good health. The sample was blood. The chain joins TRBV6-5 to TRBJ2-7, and 11 bases in between align with TRBD1. The DNA sequence reads TGTGCCAGCAGCCGAGCGGGGACAGGGGGGACCTACGAGCAGTACTTC. It encodes CASSRAGTGGTYEQYF.